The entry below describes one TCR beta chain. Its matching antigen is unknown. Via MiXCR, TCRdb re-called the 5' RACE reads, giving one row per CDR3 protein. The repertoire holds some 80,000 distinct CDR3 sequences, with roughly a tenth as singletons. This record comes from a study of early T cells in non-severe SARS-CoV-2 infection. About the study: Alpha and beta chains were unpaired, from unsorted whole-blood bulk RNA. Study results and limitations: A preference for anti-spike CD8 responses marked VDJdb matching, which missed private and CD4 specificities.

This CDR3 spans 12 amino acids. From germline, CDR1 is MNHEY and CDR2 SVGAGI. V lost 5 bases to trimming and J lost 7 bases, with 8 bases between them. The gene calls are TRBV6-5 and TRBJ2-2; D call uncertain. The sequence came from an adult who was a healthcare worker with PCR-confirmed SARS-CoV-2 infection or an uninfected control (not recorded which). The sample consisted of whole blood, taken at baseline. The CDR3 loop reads CASSLLGGELFF. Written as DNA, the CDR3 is TGTGCCAGCAGTCTTCTTGGCGGGGAGCTGTTTTTT.